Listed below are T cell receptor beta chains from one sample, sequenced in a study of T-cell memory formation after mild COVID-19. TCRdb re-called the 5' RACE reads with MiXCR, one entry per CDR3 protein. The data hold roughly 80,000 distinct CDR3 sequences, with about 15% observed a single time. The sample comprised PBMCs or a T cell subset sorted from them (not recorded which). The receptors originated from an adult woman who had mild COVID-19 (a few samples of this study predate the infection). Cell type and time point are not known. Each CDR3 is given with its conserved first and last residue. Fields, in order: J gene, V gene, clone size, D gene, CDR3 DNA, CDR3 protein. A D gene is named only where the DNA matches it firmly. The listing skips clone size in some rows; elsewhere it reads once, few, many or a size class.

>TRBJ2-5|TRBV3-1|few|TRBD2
TGTGCCAGCAGCCACCTAGCGGGGGGCGCGGAGACCCAGTACTTC
CASSHLAGGAETQYF
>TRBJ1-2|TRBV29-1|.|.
TGCAGCGTTGAAGCCTGGGTAGGGGCAGGGATGTACGGCTATGGCTACACCTTC
CSVEAWVGAGMYGYGYTF
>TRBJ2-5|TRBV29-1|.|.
TGCAGCGTTGACATGGACAGCCAAGAGACCCAGTACTTC
CSVDMDSQETQYF
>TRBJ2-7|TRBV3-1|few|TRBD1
TGTGCCAGCAGCCACGGACAGGGAACCTACGAGCAGTACTTC
CASSHGQGTYEQYF
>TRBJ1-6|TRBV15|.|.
TGTGCCACCAGCAGGGGTACCTATAATTCACCCCTCCACTTT
CATSRGTYNSPLHF
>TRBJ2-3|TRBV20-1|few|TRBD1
TGCAGTGCTAGCCAGACAGGGGGGGATACGCAGTATTTT
CSASQTGGDTQYF
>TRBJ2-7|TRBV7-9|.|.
TGTGCCAGCAGCTTAGCGGGTGGACAGTCCTACGAGCAGTACTTC
CASSLAGGQSYEQYF
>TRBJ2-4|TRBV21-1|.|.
TGTGCCAGCAGCAAAGGTCCCCCAGCGGGTAATAAAAACATTCAGTACTTC
CASSKGPPAGNKNIQYF
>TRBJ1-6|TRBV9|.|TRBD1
TGTGCCAGCAGCGTGGGTTCGACAGGGCACTCACCCCTCCACTTT
CASSVGSTGHSPLHF
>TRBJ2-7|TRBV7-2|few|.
TGTGCCCTCTTACGCGGGCGCTACGAGCAGTACTTC
CALLRGRYEQYF
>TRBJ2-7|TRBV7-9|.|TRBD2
TGTGCCAGCAGCTTACCTAGCGGGAGAGCCTACGAGCAGTACTTC
CASSLPSGRAYEQYF